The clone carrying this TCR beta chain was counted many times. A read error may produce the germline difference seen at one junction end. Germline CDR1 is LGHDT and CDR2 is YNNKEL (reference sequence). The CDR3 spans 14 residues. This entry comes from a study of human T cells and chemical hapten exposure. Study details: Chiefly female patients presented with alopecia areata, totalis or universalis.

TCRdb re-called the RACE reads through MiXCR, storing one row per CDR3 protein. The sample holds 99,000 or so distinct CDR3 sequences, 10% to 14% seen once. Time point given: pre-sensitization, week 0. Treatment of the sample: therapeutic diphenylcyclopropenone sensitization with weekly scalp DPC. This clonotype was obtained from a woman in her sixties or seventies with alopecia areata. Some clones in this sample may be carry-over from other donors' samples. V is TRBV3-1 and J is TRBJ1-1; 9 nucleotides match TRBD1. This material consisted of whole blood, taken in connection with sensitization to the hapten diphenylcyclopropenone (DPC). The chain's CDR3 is CASSGPGQGAEAFF. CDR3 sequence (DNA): TGTGCCAGCAGCGGACCGGGACAGGGAGCTGAAGCCTTCTTT.